The 20 T cell receptor beta chains given below trace back to one sample, sequenced in a study of CD8 T cells in ankylosing spondylitis (dated by TCRdb to the late 2010s). Library generation was performed with 5' RACE. The sequencer was an Illumina HiSeq 2500. The public reads were reprocessed in TCRdb via fastp at Q25 and MiXCR, keeping in-frame beta chains. For every CDR3 protein sequence, its rows merge into one entry that carries the most common genes and DNA. The sample profile shows approximately 100,000 distinct CDR3 sequences; approximately 25% of them were found once. Of the sample, 9% to 15% falls within the top ten clones. Sequenced sample: synovial fluid, either unsorted or a sorted T cell fraction (not recorded which). All receptors derive from a male donor with ankylosing spondylitis.

The chain joins TRBV3-1 to TRBJ1-6, with 7 positions matching TRBD1. Germline V gives CDR1 LGHDT, CDR2 YNNKEL (reference sequence). The ends lost 1 base at V and 6 bases at J; junction bases unmatched: 3. The CDR3 spans 15 residues. CDR3 coding DNA: TGTGCCAGCAGCCAAGTTTACAGGGGTAATTCACCCCTCCACTTT. Its translation: CASSQVYRGNSPLHF.

This clonotype showed up just a few times. V usage is TRBV7-8 and J usage is TRBJ2-1, with D possibly TRBD2 on 5 matching bases. The V gene lost 6 bases and the J gene lost 1 base, with 13 bases spanning the gap. CDR3 size: 15 residues. Germline loops: CDR1 SGHVS, CDR2 FQNEAQ. Here the CDR3 DNA reads TGTGCCAGCAGACTTTTGGACTCATCCTACAATGAGCAGTTCTTC. Its protein is CASRLLDSSYNEQFF.

V usage is TRBV6-5 and J usage is TRBJ1-2, with 10 bases that match TRBD1. The V gene's germline CDR1 is MNHEY and CDR2 SVGAGI. V dropped 2 bases and J dropped 2; count of bases not matched to a gene: 2. This CDR3 comprises 15 residues. The CDR3 nucleotides read TGTGCCAGCAGTTACGCGGGACAGGGGAACTATGGCTACACCTTC. Residues: CASSYAGQGNYGYTF.

This clonotype was observed a handful of times. The chain couples TRBV6-6 to TRBJ1-6; D remains ambiguous. The germline CDR1 and CDR2 sequences are MNHNY and SVGAGI (reference sequence). Trimming removed 0 bases at V and 10 bases at J, with 7 bases between. This CDR3 region has 13 residues. This chain's CDR3 is CASSYSKDSPLHF. The CDR3, as DNA: TGTGCCAGCAGTTACTCGAAGGACTCACCCCTCCACTTT.

The J gene is TRBJ2-1, the V gene TRBV6-2 or TRBV6-3; perhaps D is TRBD1 or TRBD2 (6 bases each). This CDR3 has 14 amino acids. Germline V gives CDR1 MNHEY, CDR2 SVGEGT. V lost 2 bases and J 8 bases, leaving 13 bases between the germline ends. This CDR3 reads CASSYPSGADEQFF. The CDR3 region has the DNA TGTGCCAGCAGTTACCCATCGGGGGCCGATGAGCAGTTCTTC.

This clonotype turned up a few times. The chain is built from TRBV5-1 and TRBJ1-1; D ambiguous. CDR3 length: 14 amino acids. Trimming pared 3 bases from V and 0 bases from J, leaving 9 bases between. Germline values: CDR1 SGHRS, CDR2 YFSETQ. The CDR3, as DNA: TGCGCCAGCAGCTCGGACGTCATGAACACTGAAGCTTTCTTT. Its protein is CASSSDVMNTEAFF.

This clonotype was recorded a few times. CDR3 nucleotide sequence: TGCGCCAGCAGCCCAAAAGACGGGACAGGGGAGTACTATGGCTACACCTTC. The encoded protein is CASSPKDGTGEYYGYTF. The chain combines TRBV4-1 with TRBJ1-2, with 10 bases fitting TRBD1. V lost 4 bases and J lost 3; bases outside the gene matches: 11. The CDR3 runs 17 residues. CDR1 and CDR2 (germline): MGHRA, YSYEKL.

The CDR3 is CASSYAVPYEQYF. As DNA, the CDR3 is TGTGCCAGCAGTTACGCAGTTCCCTACGAGCAGTACTTC. The rearrangement uses TRBV6-2 or TRBV6-3 and TRBJ2-7; D remains ambiguous. This CDR3 has 13 residues. CDR1 MNHEY and CDR2 SVGEGT come from the germline V gene. V was clipped by 2 bases and J by 2 bases, with 7 bases between them.

This clonotype was seen more than once but under ten times. Here the CDR3 reads CASSQLGLAESYEQYF. The DNA for the CDR3 is TGTGCCAGCAGCCAATTGGGACTAGCGGAGTCCTACGAGCAGTACTTC. The chain employs TRBV14 and TRBJ2-7; TRBD2 aligns across 11 bases. J was trimmed by 1 base and V by 2 bases; bases with no gene match: 4. This CDR3 has 16 residues. Germline V lookup: CDR1 SGHDN, CDR2 FVKESK.

This clonotype was found a few times. V and J are TRBV20-1 and TRBJ2-1; D is uncertain. The CDR3 is made up of 13 amino acids. CDR1 is DFQATT and CDR2 is SNEGSKA in the germline V gene (reference sequence). V lost 2 bases, J lost 5 bases, and 10 bases lay in between. This chain's CDR3 is CSARTTFNNEQFF. Written as DNA, the CDR3 is TGCAGTGCTAGAACGACTTTCAACAATGAGCAGTTCTTC.

This clonotype has at least ten counts. The chain employs TRBV7-2 and TRBJ2-7; tentatively, D is TRBD1 or TRBD2 (6 bases each). Germline CDR1 SGHTA, CDR2 FQGNSA. There are 14 residues in the CDR3. V was clipped by 5 bases and J by 7 bases, with 18 bases between them. For the CDR3, the DNA is TGTGCCAGCAGCGTCTTACCGGGGGCGGGGGAGCAGTACTTC. Protein: CASSVLPGAGEQYF. Looking up the rest from reference TRBV7-2 and TRBJ2-7 gives the full variable domain: GAGVSQSPSNKVTEKGKDVELRCDPISGHTALYWYRQSLGQGLEFLIYFQGNSAPDKSGLPSDRFSAERTGGSVSTLTIQRTQQEDSAVYLCASSVLPGAGEQYFGPGTRLTVT.

In this sample, this clonotype turned up many times. The chain couples TRBV7-9 to TRBJ2-3; D possibly corresponds to TRBD2 (5 bases). Germline CDR1 reads SEHNR; CDR2 reads FQNEAQ (reference sequence). V was clipped by 4 bases and J by 4 bases, with 9 bases between them. The CDR3 totals 13 residues. CDR3 nucleotides: TGTGCCAGCAGCTCTCAACTAGCAGATACGCAGTATTTT. Translated, it gives CASSSQLADTQYF.

This clonotype was detected ten times or more. The gene calls are TRBV18 and TRBJ2-5, with a possible D match to TRBD2 (6 bases). Germline V gene lookup returns CDR1 KGHSH and CDR2 LQKENI. The CDR3 contains 15 residues. V dropped 5 bases and J dropped 3 bases, with 16 bases sitting between them. This CDR3 is CASSLMGLREETQYF. CDR3 bases: TGTGCCAGCTCATTAATGGGACTCAGAGAAGAGACCCAGTACTTC.

This clonotype was counted a single time. The chain employs TRBV6-5 and TRBJ2-2; TRBD1 matches 9 bases. Germline CDR1 and CDR2: MNHEY and SVGAGI. The V segment lost 0 bases and the J segment 3 bases; nucleotides outside the gene matches: 2. CDR3 length: 16 amino acids. CDR3 residues: CASSYSTGGHTGELFF. As DNA, the CDR3 is TGTGCCAGCAGTTACTCGACAGGGGGGCACACCGGGGAGCTGTTTTTT.

At least ten counts were recorded for this clonotype. The chain joins TRBV25-1 to TRBJ2-7; a weak D match, TRBD2 (6 bases). V gave up 9 bases and J gave up 0 bases, with 15 bases separating them. CDR1 is MGHDK and CDR2 is SYGVNS in the germline V gene. The CDR3 length is 14 residues. CDR3 DNA sequence: TGTGCCAGGTGGGCGGGGCCCAGCTCCTACGAGCAGTACGTC. Encoded protein: CARWAGPSSYEQYV.

This clonotype turned up a few times. The V call is TRBV5-1, the J call TRBJ2-1; the match to TRBD1 covers 11 bases. With V trimmed by 6 bases and J by 8 bases, 4 bases remained unmatched. Germline CDR1 is SGHRS and CDR2 is YFSETQ. This CDR3 spans 13 amino acids. The chain's CDR3 is CASTGQGADEQFF. Written as DNA, the CDR3 is TGCGCCAGCACCGGACAGGGGGCTGATGAGCAGTTCTTC.

This clonotype appeared a few times. The J gene is TRBJ1-2, the V gene TRBV28, with 9 bases lining up with TRBD1. The CDR3 has 16 residues. Germline V CDR1 and CDR2: MDHEN, SYDVKM. V lost 2 bases, J lost 1 base, and 5 bases stayed unmatched. In DNA, the CDR3 is TGTGCCAGCAGTTTAGGAGGGACAGGGAATAACTATGGCTACACCTTC. Its protein product is CASSLGGTGNNYGYTF.

This clonotype was detected a few times. The V gene is TRBV7-9, the J gene TRBJ2-3; D gene uncertain. The germline V gene encodes CDR1 SEHNR and CDR2 FQNEAQ (reference sequence). The V gene lost 5 bases and the J gene lost 4 bases, with 10 bases spanning the gap. The CDR3 has 13 residues. The CDR3 region is CASSPRTADTQYF. The CDR3 bases are TGTGCCAGCAGCCCCCGGACGGCAGATACGCAGTATTTT.

This clonotype appeared a few times. V gene TRBV2 combines with J gene TRBJ1-3, with a weak D call TRBD1 (5 bases). Trimming stripped 4 bases from V and 4 bases from J, with 8 bases between. Germline V lookup: CDR1 SNHLY, CDR2 FYNNEI. The CDR3 spans 13 residues. CDR3 bases: TGTGCCAGCAGTGCGGGGCACGGAAACACCATATATTTT. It codes for CASSAGHGNTIYF.

On this clonotype itself: A read error is possible here, since a much larger clone lies one base away. V and J are TRBV7-9 and TRBJ2-3; D uncertain. Germline V lookup: CDR1 SEHNR, CDR2 FQNEAQ (reference sequence). CDR3 length: 14 amino acids. CDR3 sequence: CASSLLLPPDTHYF. In DNA form, the CDR3 reads TGTGCCAGCAGCTTATTGCTCCCCCCAGATACGCATTATTTT.